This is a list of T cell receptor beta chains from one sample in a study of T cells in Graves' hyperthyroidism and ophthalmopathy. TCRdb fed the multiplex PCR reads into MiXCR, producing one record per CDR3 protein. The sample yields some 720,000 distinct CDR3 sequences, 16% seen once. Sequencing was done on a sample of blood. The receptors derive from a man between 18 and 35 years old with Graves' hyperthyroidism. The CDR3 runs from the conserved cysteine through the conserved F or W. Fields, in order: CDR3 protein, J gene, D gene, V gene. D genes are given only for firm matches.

CDR3 protein: CASSQGQGIGYSYEQFF
J gene: .
D gene: .
V gene: TRBV3-1

CDR3 protein: CASSLPGGGAIPFF
J gene: TRBJ1-1
D gene: TRBD1
V gene: TRBV11-3

CDR3 protein: CASSPQGARSGANVLTF
J gene: TRBJ2-6
D gene: TRBD1
V gene: TRBV7-2

CDR3 protein: CASSDLRRDYGYTF
J gene: TRBJ1-2
D gene: .
V gene: TRBV6-1

CDR3 protein: CSASVAGGEYEQYF
J gene: TRBJ2-7
D gene: TRBD2
V gene: TRBV20-1

CDR3 protein: CSARTIAGGPPDTQYF
J gene: TRBJ2-3
D gene: TRBD2
V gene: TRBV20-1

CDR3 protein: CASSLELAGGYQETQYF
J gene: TRBJ2-5
D gene: TRBD2
V gene: TRBV28

CDR3 protein: CASTLITGASYNEQFF
J gene: TRBJ2-1
D gene: TRBD1
V gene: TRBV28

CDR3 protein: CAWSPRSDEQFF
J gene: TRBJ2-1
D gene: .
V gene: TRBV30

CDR3 protein: CATSDPGATNEKLFF
J gene: TRBJ1-4
D gene: .
V gene: TRBV24-1

CDR3 protein: CASRETGGSNVLTF
J gene: TRBJ2-6
D gene: TRBD2
V gene: TRBV2

CDR3 protein: CASSQGSGTGRRSSYNEQFF
J gene: TRBJ2-1
D gene: .
V gene: TRBV4-1

CDR3 protein: CSAYSEQETQYF
J gene: TRBJ2-5
D gene: .
V gene: TRBV20-1

CDR3 protein: CSARAGTLQETQYF
J gene: TRBJ2-5
D gene: .
V gene: TRBV20-1

CDR3 protein: CASSLRQQGLAKNIQYF
J gene: TRBJ2-4
D gene: .
V gene: TRBV19

CDR3 protein: CASSFRGGVHTEAFF
J gene: TRBJ1-1
D gene: TRBD1
V gene: TRBV11-2

CDR3 protein: CSARGTDGYEQYF
J gene: TRBJ2-7
D gene: .
V gene: TRBV20-1

CDR3 protein: CATSDLGTGRADTQYF
J gene: TRBJ2-3
D gene: TRBD1
V gene: TRBV24-1

CDR3 protein: CASSHDRDQETQYF
J gene: TRBJ2-5
D gene: TRBD1
V gene: TRBV28

CDR3 protein: CASSRSGTSGPSYEQYF
J gene: TRBJ2-7
D gene: TRBD2
V gene: TRBV12-3/TRBV12-4

CDR3 protein: CASNGVSTGANVLTF
J gene: TRBJ2-6
D gene: .
V gene: TRBV7-2

CDR3 protein: CASRMSRLGASPLHF
J gene: TRBJ1-6
D gene: .
V gene: TRBV28

CDR3 protein: CSATSGGRSYEQYF
J gene: TRBJ2-7
D gene: .
V gene: TRBV20-1

CDR3 protein: CSVARSGGTYEQYF
J gene: TRBJ2-7
D gene: TRBD2
V gene: TRBV29-1

CDR3 protein: CASSSPGQGKETQYF
J gene: TRBJ2-5
D gene: TRBD1
V gene: TRBV28

CDR3 protein: CASSLQANTGELFF
J gene: TRBJ2-2
D gene: .
V gene: TRBV12-3/TRBV12-4

CDR3 protein: CASSSSGQISYNEQFF
J gene: TRBJ2-1
D gene: .
V gene: TRBV6-1

CDR3 protein: CASSRGTSGAYEQYF
J gene: TRBJ2-7
D gene: TRBD2
V gene: TRBV5-1

CDR3 protein: CASSTGQGFDEQFF
J gene: TRBJ2-1
D gene: TRBD1
V gene: TRBV7-2

CDR3 protein: CASRKGADTQYF
J gene: TRBJ2-3
D gene: TRBD1
V gene: TRBV6-1

CDR3 protein: CASRTSPDLGWETQYF
J gene: TRBJ2-5
D gene: .
V gene: TRBV28

CDR3 protein: CASSYSSKGGTDTQYF
J gene: TRBJ2-3
D gene: .
V gene: TRBV6-5

CDR3 protein: CASSQTTSGAYNEQFF
J gene: TRBJ2-1
D gene: TRBD2
V gene: TRBV4-1

CDR3 protein: CASSHSGRAGYEQFF
J gene: TRBJ2-1
D gene: TRBD2
V gene: TRBV27

CDR3 protein: CASSGDTEAFF
J gene: TRBJ1-1
D gene: .
V gene: TRBV2

CDR3 protein: CAWSRQGGFGELFF
J gene: TRBJ2-2
D gene: TRBD1
V gene: TRBV30

CDR3 protein: CASSYGTAYDPAYTDTQYF
J gene: TRBJ2-3
D gene: TRBD1
V gene: TRBV11-3

CDR3 protein: CASSFYICSARSGDNEQFF
J gene: TRBJ2-1
D gene: .
V gene: TRBV11-3

CDR3 protein: CASSYPTGTGSQPQHF
J gene: TRBJ1-5
D gene: TRBD1
V gene: TRBV6-2/TRBV6-3

CDR3 protein: CSARDPPPVATDTQYF
J gene: TRBJ2-3
D gene: .
V gene: TRBV20-1

CDR3 protein: CASWGGARGTDTQYF
J gene: TRBJ2-3
D gene: TRBD2
V gene: TRBV6-1

CDR3 protein: CASSWGTGLSYEQYF
J gene: TRBJ2-7
D gene: .
V gene: TRBV19

CDR3 protein: CSALTTNEKLFF
J gene: TRBJ1-4
D gene: .
V gene: TRBV20-1

CDR3 protein: CASSPEVGGSNEQCF
J gene: TRBJ2-1
D gene: .
V gene: TRBV18

CDR3 protein: CASSYRGRNNEQFF
J gene: TRBJ2-1
D gene: .
V gene: TRBV12-3/TRBV12-4

CDR3 protein: CASKPDRLNQPQHF
J gene: TRBJ1-5
D gene: .
V gene: TRBV9

CDR3 protein: CASSDAGTGLPGGQPQHF
J gene: TRBJ1-5
D gene: TRBD1
V gene: TRBV6-2/TRBV6-3

CDR3 protein: CSALNRGRETQYF
J gene: TRBJ2-5
D gene: TRBD1
V gene: TRBV29-1

CDR3 protein: CASSGTGEVQPQHF
J gene: TRBJ1-5
D gene: TRBD1
V gene: TRBV9

CDR3 protein: CASSLATGGNTEAFF
J gene: TRBJ1-1
D gene: TRBD1
V gene: TRBV7-9

CDR3 protein: CASSGQGRELDTQYF
J gene: TRBJ2-3
D gene: TRBD1
V gene: TRBV2

CDR3 protein: CASSPSGTSGLALFF
J gene: TRBJ2-2
D gene: TRBD2
V gene: TRBV18

CDR3 protein: CASSRQGDSYGYTF
J gene: TRBJ1-2
D gene: TRBD1
V gene: TRBV5-1

CDR3 protein: CASSLRPVQPQHF
J gene: TRBJ1-5
D gene: .
V gene: TRBV28

CDR3 protein: CASSQERGARQPQHF
J gene: TRBJ1-5
D gene: .
V gene: TRBV4-1

CDR3 protein: CASRGGTGEYF
J gene: TRBJ2-5
D gene: TRBD1
V gene: TRBV25-1

CDR3 protein: CASRSINRGRDGYTF
J gene: TRBJ1-2
D gene: TRBD1
V gene: TRBV19